The rows below give T cell receptor beta chains drawn from one sample of a study of CD8+CD57+ T cells in acquired aplastic anemia. Each CDR3 protein is one row after TCRdb ran MiXCR on the reads. The repertoire holds 150,000 to 200,000 distinct CDR3 sequences, with 60% to 70% as singletons. What was sequenced was sorted CD4+, CD8+, or CD8+CD57+ T cells (not recorded which) from PBMCs. The receptors stem from a human donor in good health. Both conserved end residues are part of each CDR3. The order of the fields is D gene, V gene, J gene, clone size, CDR3 DNA, CDR3 protein. The D gene is left open where the match is weak. Clone size appears in some rows only: once, few, many, or a class for an expanded clone.

D gene: TRBD1; V gene: TRBV10-2; J gene: TRBJ2-5; clone size: few; CDR3 DNA: TGCGCCAGCAGAATGACAGGGCAAGAGACCCAGTACTTC; CDR3 protein: CASRMTGQETQYF
D gene: NA; V gene: TRBV6-2/TRBV6-3; J gene: TRBJ2-3; clone size: many; CDR3 DNA: TGTGCCAGCAGACCTACAGGGACCTCCACAGATACGCAGTATTTT; CDR3 protein: CASRPTGTSTDTQYF
D gene: NA; V gene: TRBV24-1; J gene: TRBJ2-6; clone size: NA; CDR3 DNA: TGTGCCACCAGTGACGGCCCAACACCCTCTGGGGCCAACGTCCTGACTTTC; CDR3 protein: CATSDGPTPSGANVLTF
D gene: TRBD2; V gene: TRBV6-5; J gene: TRBJ2-1; clone size: few; CDR3 DNA: TGTGCCAGCACCGGGGGGAATGAGCAGTTCTTC; CDR3 protein: CASTGGNEQFF
D gene: TRBD1; V gene: TRBV7-9; J gene: TRBJ1-1; clone size: NA; CDR3 DNA: TGTGCCAGCAGCTACAGGGGCACTGAAGCTTTCTTT; CDR3 protein: CASSYRGTEAFF
D gene: NA; V gene: TRBV7-9; J gene: TRBJ2-5; clone size: NA; CDR3 DNA: TGTGCCAGCAGCTTACTAGCCAATTCGATGGAGACCCAGTACTTC; CDR3 protein: CASSLLANSMETQYF
D gene: NA; V gene: TRBV10-1; J gene: TRBJ1-2; clone size: NA; CDR3 DNA: TGCGCCAGCAGTGAGTCGTCCTCGGCACGGGGCTACACCTTC; CDR3 protein: CASSESSSARGYTF
D gene: TRBD1; V gene: TRBV7-9; J gene: TRBJ2-1; clone size: NA; CDR3 DNA: TGTGCCAGCAGCTTTTCTTCCTTGCGTGACAGGGATGAGCAGTTCTTC; CDR3 protein: CASSFSSLRDRDEQFF
D gene: NA; V gene: TRBV7-2; J gene: TRBJ2-1; clone size: NA; CDR3 DNA: TGTGCCAGCAGCCGAATAGGGGGGGGGCCCACTGAGCAGTTCTTC; CDR3 protein: CASSRIGGGPTEQFF
D gene: NA; V gene: TRBV20-1; J gene: TRBJ2-7; clone size: once; CDR3 DNA: TGCAGTGCTAGAGAGCCACTAGCCCCCTACGGGCAGTACTTC; CDR3 protein: CSAREPLAPYGQYF
D gene: TRBD2; V gene: TRBV2; J gene: TRBJ2-5; clone size: NA; CDR3 DNA: TGTGCCAGCAGTGAAGCCAGCGGGAACCCAAAGTACTTC; CDR3 protein: CASSEASGNPKYF
D gene: TRBD1; V gene: TRBV7-9; J gene: TRBJ1-2; clone size: NA; CDR3 DNA: TGTGCCAGCAGCTCCATCGGACAGGGGGCGGCCAACTATGGCTACACCTTC; CDR3 protein: CASSSIGQGAANYGYTF
D gene: TRBD2; V gene: TRBV4-3; J gene: TRBJ2-1; clone size: NA; CDR3 DNA: TGCGCCAGCAGCCAAGGACTAGCGGGGGGAGACAATGAGCAGTTCTTC; CDR3 protein: CASSQGLAGGDNEQFF
D gene: NA; V gene: TRBV2; J gene: TRBJ2-7; clone size: NA; CDR3 DNA: TGTGCCAGCAGTTCGTACTACGAGCAGTACTTC; CDR3 protein: CASSSYYEQYF
D gene: NA; V gene: TRBV24-1; J gene: TRBJ1-1; clone size: NA; CDR3 DNA: TGTGCCACCAGTGATCCTAGTCGGGACGAAGCTTTCTTT; CDR3 protein: CATSDPSRDEAFF
D gene: NA; V gene: TRBV7-2; J gene: TRBJ2-3; clone size: once; CDR3 DNA: TGTGCCAGCAGTCGACCGGGGCCCACAGATACGCAGTATTTT; CDR3 protein: CASSRPGPTDTQYF
D gene: NA; V gene: TRBV20-1; J gene: TRBJ1-6; clone size: NA; CDR3 DNA: TGCAGTGCTAGAGATGCCCTAGGGAGCTCCTATAATTCACCCCTCCACTTT; CDR3 protein: CSARDALGSSYNSPLHF
D gene: NA; V gene: TRBV9; J gene: TRBJ1-6; clone size: NA; CDR3 DNA: TGTGCCAGCAGCGTAATGGAGCGTAATTCACCCCTCCACTTT; CDR3 protein: CASSVMERNSPLHF
D gene: NA; V gene: TRBV24-1; J gene: TRBJ2-7; clone size: NA; CDR3 DNA: TGTGCCACCAGTGCCCCAGGCCGTCCCTACGAGCAGTACTTC; CDR3 protein: CATSAPGRPYEQYF
D gene: NA; V gene: TRBV7-2; J gene: TRBJ1-2; clone size: NA; CDR3 DNA: TGTGCCAGCAGATCAAACCGGGGCTACACCTTC; CDR3 protein: CASRSNRGYTF
D gene: NA; V gene: TRBV7-6; J gene: TRBJ2-7; clone size: few; CDR3 DNA: TGTGCCAGCAGTTACAGTGCGGGGTATGAGCAGTACTTC; CDR3 protein: CASSYSAGYEQYF
D gene: NA; V gene: TRBV7-3; J gene: TRBJ1-1; clone size: many; CDR3 DNA: TGTGCCAGCAGCTTAATGGGGAACACTGAAGCTTTCTTT; CDR3 protein: CASSLMGNTEAFF
D gene: TRBD2; V gene: TRBV20-1; J gene: TRBJ2-7; clone size: many; CDR3 DNA: TGCAGTGCTAGGTTACTAGCGTCCAAAACGCCAGGGTCCTACGAGCAGTACTTC; CDR3 protein: CSARLLASKTPGSYEQYF
D gene: TRBD1; V gene: TRBV15; J gene: TRBJ2-5; clone size: NA; CDR3 DNA: TGTGCCACCAGCAGAGAAACAGGGGGCGTGGAGACCCAGTACTTC; CDR3 protein: CATSRETGGVETQYF
D gene: TRBD2; V gene: TRBV11-2; J gene: TRBJ2-1; clone size: many; CDR3 DNA: TGTGCCAGCAGCCCAGCTAGCGGGAGTTACAATGAGCAGTTCTTC; CDR3 protein: CASSPASGSYNEQFF
D gene: TRBD1; V gene: TRBV9; J gene: TRBJ1-2; clone size: NA; CDR3 DNA: TGTGCCAGCGGCGTAGGCCCCGGGACAGGGGGCAATGGCTACACCTTC; CDR3 protein: CASGVGPGTGGNGYTF
D gene: NA; V gene: TRBV7-9; J gene: TRBJ2-5; clone size: many; CDR3 DNA: TGTGCCAGCAGCTTAAATTTAGGGGTTGGGGAGACCCAGTACTTC; CDR3 protein: CASSLNLGVGETQYF
D gene: NA; V gene: TRBV2; J gene: TRBJ1-1; clone size: NA; CDR3 DNA: TGTGCCAGCAGTGAAGCCGGAAGGAACACTGAAGCTTTCTTT; CDR3 protein: CASSEAGRNTEAFF
D gene: TRBD1; V gene: TRBV19; J gene: TRBJ2-7; clone size: NA; CDR3 DNA: TGTGCCAGTAGTATCGGGACAGGGCGCTACGAGCAGTACTTC; CDR3 protein: CASSIGTGRYEQYF
D gene: NA; V gene: TRBV6-5; J gene: TRBJ2-1; clone size: NA; CDR3 DNA: TGTGCCAGCACCAGGCCCGGGGGCAATGAGCAGTTCTTC; CDR3 protein: CASTRPGGNEQFF
D gene: TRBD2; V gene: TRBV7-8; J gene: TRBJ2-3; clone size: NA; CDR3 DNA: TGTGCCAGCAGTTTAAACCGCGGGAGGTCAGATACGCAGTATTTT; CDR3 protein: CASSLNRGRSDTQYF
D gene: NA; V gene: TRBV7-2; J gene: TRBJ2-7; clone size: NA; CDR3 DNA: TGTGCCAGCAGCTTATTGCCCTGGGACAAAGCCTACGAGCAGTACTTC; CDR3 protein: CASSLLPWDKAYEQYF
D gene: NA; V gene: TRBV29-1; J gene: TRBJ2-7; clone size: NA; CDR3 DNA: TGCAGCGTTGACGAGGGGGATTACGAGCAGTACTTC; CDR3 protein: CSVDEGDYEQYF
D gene: NA; V gene: TRBV5-5; J gene: TRBJ2-7; clone size: once; CDR3 DNA: TGTGCCAGCAGCTTGGAGAGAGTCTCCTACGAGCAGTACTTC; CDR3 protein: CASSLERVSYEQYF
D gene: TRBD1; V gene: TRBV14; J gene: TRBJ1-1; clone size: many; CDR3 DNA: TGTGCCAGCAGCCACCGGGACAGGGGCACTGAAGCTTTCTTT; CDR3 protein: CASSHRDRGTEAFF
D gene: NA; V gene: TRBV20-1; J gene: TRBJ2-3; clone size: NA; CDR3 DNA: TGCAGTGCCGCCAGGGACACAGATACGCAGTATTTT; CDR3 protein: CSAARDTDTQYF
D gene: TRBD2; V gene: TRBV30; J gene: TRBJ2-7; clone size: few; CDR3 DNA: TGTGCCTGGAGTGCCCCGGGACTAGCGGGAGTTCAGCAGTACTTC; CDR3 protein: CAWSAPGLAGVQQYF
D gene: TRBD2; V gene: TRBV20-1; J gene: TRBJ2-1; clone size: NA; CDR3 DNA: TGCAGCTCCGCGGGGGGGGGAGGGAATGAGCAGTTCTTC; CDR3 protein: CSSAGGGGNEQFF
D gene: NA; V gene: TRBV7-3; J gene: TRBJ1-1; clone size: NA; CDR3 DNA: TGTGCCAGCAGCAATGGACAGGAAGCTTTCTTT; CDR3 protein: CASSNGQEAFF
D gene: NA; V gene: TRBV20-1; J gene: TRBJ2-7; clone size: NA; CDR3 DNA: TGCAGTGCTCGGCGAGAACTACAGGGAACTTACTACGAGCAGTACTTC; CDR3 protein: CSARRELQGTYYEQYF
D gene: TRBD2; V gene: TRBV29-1; J gene: TRBJ2-3; clone size: NA; CDR3 DNA: TGCAGCGTGGGGTTGCGGGAGGGAAGCACAGATACGCAGTATTTT; CDR3 protein: CSVGLREGSTDTQYF
D gene: NA; V gene: TRBV7-9; J gene: TRBJ1-3; clone size: few; CDR3 DNA: TGTGCCAGCAGCTTAGAGGGTACTGGAAACACCATATATTTT; CDR3 protein: CASSLEGTGNTIYF
D gene: TRBD1; V gene: TRBV20-1; J gene: TRBJ2-5; clone size: few; CDR3 DNA: TGCAGTGCGACGACAGGGGGTTTCCAAGAGACCCAGTACTTC; CDR3 protein: CSATTGGFQETQYF
D gene: NA; V gene: TRBV15; J gene: TRBJ1-3; clone size: NA; CDR3 DNA: TGTGCCACCAGCAGAGATTCGACATTTGGAAACACCATATATTTT; CDR3 protein: CATSRDSTFGNTIYF
D gene: TRBD1; V gene: TRBV12-3/TRBV12-4; J gene: TRBJ2-7; clone size: NA; CDR3 DNA: TGTGCCAGCAGTTTGAGCTTGACAGGGGCCATTGAGCAGTACTTC; CDR3 protein: CASSLSLTGAIEQYF
D gene: NA; V gene: TRBV5-1; J gene: TRBJ2-2; clone size: NA; CDR3 DNA: TGCGCCAGCAGCTTGGAACCGCGGGACACCGGGGAGCTGTTTTTT; CDR3 protein: CASSLEPRDTGELFF
D gene: NA; V gene: TRBV11-3; J gene: TRBJ1-2; clone size: NA; CDR3 DNA: TGTGCCAGCAGCCACGAACAGGTACTTAACTATGGCTACACCTTC; CDR3 protein: CASSHEQVLNYGYTF
D gene: NA; V gene: TRBV15; J gene: TRBJ2-1; clone size: few; CDR3 DNA: TGTGCCACCAGCAGAGATGGGGACCCCCACAATGAGCAGTTCTTC; CDR3 protein: CATSRDGDPHNEQFF
D gene: NA; V gene: TRBV7-8; J gene: TRBJ1-2; clone size: NA; CDR3 DNA: TGTGCCAGCAGCTACGGGACGGAGAACTATGGCTACACCTTC; CDR3 protein: CASSYGTENYGYTF
D gene: TRBD1; V gene: TRBV29-1; J gene: TRBJ2-3; clone size: NA; CDR3 DNA: TGCAGCGTCACGGGACAGGGGAGAGCAGATACGCAGTATTTT; CDR3 protein: CSVTGQGRADTQYF
D gene: NA; V gene: TRBV5-1; J gene: TRBJ1-2; clone size: NA; CDR3 DNA: TGCGCCAGCAGCTTGGACGGGGCCTATGGCTACACCTTC; CDR3 protein: CASSLDGAYGYTF
D gene: NA; V gene: TRBV11-2; J gene: TRBJ2-5; clone size: once; CDR3 DNA: TGTGCCAGCAGCTTCCTAGGTGGGGGGGAGACCCAGTACTTC; CDR3 protein: CASSFLGGGETQYF
D gene: NA; V gene: TRBV12-3/TRBV12-4; J gene: TRBJ2-1; clone size: many; CDR3 DNA: TGTGCCAGCAGTTTAGGGACCGCGTACAATGAGCAGTTCTTC; CDR3 protein: CASSLGTAYNEQFF
D gene: NA; V gene: TRBV7-2; J gene: TRBJ1-1; clone size: once; CDR3 DNA: TGTGCCAGCAGCGGCTACAGGGAGAACACTGAAGCTTTCTTT; CDR3 protein: CASSGYRENTEAFF
D gene: NA; V gene: TRBV29-1; J gene: TRBJ2-3; clone size: NA; CDR3 DNA: TGCAGCGTTGACTTAAGGGAGGCAGATACGCAGTATTTT; CDR3 protein: CSVDLREADTQYF
D gene: TRBD2; V gene: TRBV4-1; J gene: TRBJ2-5; clone size: many; CDR3 DNA: TGCGCCAGCAGCCGATGGACTAGCGGGCAAGAGACCCAGTACTTC; CDR3 protein: CASSRWTSGQETQYF